One and the same sample provided the 20 T cell receptor beta chains below, sequenced in a study of CD8 T cells in ankylosing spondylitis. One entry per CDR3 protein results from TCRdb running MiXCR on the 5' RACE reads. The sample has about 840,000 distinct CDR3 sequences, 12% seen once. No antigen has been identified for these receptors. Overall study results and limits: Within ankylosing spondylitis blood, a TCR beta motif made up of fewer than ten highly homologous variants appeared to be characteristic.

Sequenced sample: blood, either unsorted or a sorted T cell fraction (not recorded which). The receptors here all came from a male donor with ankylosing spondylitis.

The chain carries TRBV4-2 and TRBJ1-2; D perhaps matches TRBD1 (6 bases). Trimming cost V 6 bases and J 0 bases, with 17 bases left between them. CDR3 length: 16 residues. CDR1 LGHNA and CDR2 YNFKEQ come from the germline V gene. In DNA form, the CDR3 reads TGTGCCAGCAGAGAGATGAGGGGGAGGGCTAACTATGGCTACACCTTC. It codes for CASREMRGRANYGYTF.

The rearrangement joins TRBV5-1 to TRBJ2-3; D remains unclear. Trimming removed 4 bases at V and 3 bases at J, with 12 bases between. This CDR3 is 14 amino acids long. CDR1 is SGHRS and CDR2 is YFSETQ in the germline V gene. The chain's CDR3 is CASSPGQKTDTQYF. Here the CDR3 DNA reads TGCGCCAGCAGCCCTGGTCAGAAAACAGATACGCAGTATTTT.

This clonotype was seen repeatedly, ten times or more. This rearrangement joins TRBV29-1 to TRBJ2-1; no firm D call. This CDR3 comprises 14 residues. Trimming left V 5 bases short and J 0 bases short, with 11 bases between. CDR1 and CDR2 (germline): SQVTM, ANQGSEA. The CDR3 is CSVPGRSSYNEQFF. The CDR3 DNA sequence: TGCAGCGTTCCTGGACGGAGCTCCTACAATGAGCAGTTCTTC.

The gene calls are TRBV7-2 and TRBJ2-1; no clear D gene. Trimming took off 3 bases at V and 7 bases at J, with 10 bases between the two ends. Germline CDR1 reads SGHTA; CDR2 reads FQGNSA. This CDR3 spans 13 amino acids. The CDR3 region is CASSFALQNEQFF. The CDR3 region has the DNA TGTGCCAGCAGCTTCGCGTTACAGAATGAGCAGTTCTTC.

There are many counts of this clonotype. The genes are TRBV7-2 and TRBJ2-3; D is uncertain. V was trimmed by 1 base and J by 2 bases, leaving 10 bases between them. Germline-derived CDR1 and CDR2 are SGHTA and FQGNSA. The CDR3 sequence is 15 residues long. The chain's CDR3 is CASSLGRVPTDTQYF. The CDR3 DNA follows: TGTGCCAGCAGCTTAGGACGGGTGCCCACAGATACGCAGTATTTT.

This clonotype was seen only a few times. V is TRBV12-3 or TRBV12-4 and J is TRBJ2-3; 7 nucleotides line up with TRBD1. V lost 3 bases to trimming and J lost 5 bases; unmatched junction nucleotides: 5. The CDR3 loop spans 14 amino acids. Written as DNA, the CDR3 is TGTGCCAGCAGTTTCTTCTACAGGGGAGATACGCAGTATTTT. Its protein product is CASSFFYRGDTQYF.

This clonotype has more than one count but fewer than ten. This rearrangement joins TRBV9 to TRBJ2-1; 7 nucleotides agree with TRBD1. The germline V gene has CDR1 SGDLS and CDR2 YYNGEE. Trimming cost V 2 bases and J 2 bases; bases outside gene matches: 1. This CDR3 has 14 amino acids. Written as DNA, the CDR3 is TGTGCCAGCAGCGTGGGGACAGCCTACAATGAGCAGTTCTTC. This encodes CASSVGTAYNEQFF.

This clonotype was seen repeatedly, ten times or more. V and J are TRBV20-1 and TRBJ1-1; D possibly corresponds to TRBD1 (5 bases). The CDR3 is 12 amino acids. Trimming took off 6 bases at V and 7 bases at J, with 15 bases between the two ends. Germline loops: CDR1 DFQATT, CDR2 SNEGSKA (reference sequence). The CDR3 loop is CSAREGRVEAFF. The CDR3 DNA follows: TGCAGTGCCCGGGAGGGACGTGTTGAAGCTTTCTTT.

This clonotype was picked up a small number of times. V gene TRBV5-1 combines with J gene TRBJ2-7; 9 nucleotides match TRBD2. This CDR3 comprises 16 residues. Trimming at V came to 2 bases and at J to 3 bases, leaving 9 bases not matched to a gene. Germline V gene data show CDR1 as SGHRS and CDR2 as YFSETQ. CDR3 sequence (DNA): TGCGCCAGCAGCTTAGGTCCTAGCGGGACCTACTACGAGCAGTACTTC. The encoded protein is CASSLGPSGTYYEQYF.

This clonotype was found a few times. This rearrangement joins TRBV20-1 to TRBJ2-7, with D perhaps TRBD2 (6 bases). From germline, CDR1 is DFQATT and CDR2 SNEGSKA (reference sequence). V was trimmed by 7 bases and J by 2 bases, leaving 12 bases between them. The CDR3 consists of 12 residues. The CDR3 DNA reads TGCAGTGTGAGGGGCGGGACCTACGAGCAGTACTTC. It specifies CSVRGGTYEQYF.

CDR3 nucleotides: TGCAGCGTTGAACACAGGGTGAACACTGAAGCTTTCTTT. It translates to CSVEHRVNTEAFF. J is TRBJ1-1 and V is TRBV29-1, with a weak D call TRBD1 (6 bases). From germline, CDR1 is SQVTM and CDR2 ANQGSEA. The CDR3 runs 13 residues. Trimming left V 2 bases short and J 0 bases short, with 7 bases between.

This clonotype showed up just a few times. J is TRBJ1-1 and V is TRBV12-3 or TRBV12-4; 8 bases match TRBD1. This CDR3 comprises 12 residues. V shed 6 bases and J 10 bases; nucleotides not matched to a gene: 7. The CDR3 is CASSPDRATAFF. The CDR3 DNA is TGTGCCAGCAGCCCGGACAGGGCTACAGCTTTCTTT.

This clonotype was picked up a small number of times. The CDR3 here is CSAPNREGTEAFF. The CDR3 DNA sequence: TGCAGTGCCCCCAACAGGGAGGGCACTGAAGCTTTCTTT. This sequence joins TRBV20-1 and TRBJ1-1, with D perhaps TRBD1 (6 bases). Germline V gives CDR1 DFQATT, CDR2 SNEGSKA (reference sequence). The ends were cut back, 6 bases at V and 4 bases at J, with 15 bases in the middle. The length of the CDR3 is 13 residues.

This clonotype was counted between two and nine times. At one end, the junction sequence differs from germline, possibly due to a read error. V is TRBV7-7 and J is TRBJ2-7, with 11 bases that match TRBD1. The CDR3 extends over 15 amino acids. Per the germline V gene, CDR1 is SSHAT and CDR2 is FNYEAQ (reference sequence). The CDR3 DNA follows: TGTGCTAGCAGCATCGGGACAGGGGGATACTACGAGCAGTACTTC. Its protein is CASSIGTGGYYEQYF. The entire variable domain, with the rest obtained from reference TRBV7-7 and TRBJ2-7, is as follows: GAGVSQSPRYKVTKRGQDVTLRCDPISSHATLYWYQQALGQGPEFLTYFNYEAQPDKSGLPSDRFSAERPEGSISTLTIQRTEQRDSAMYRCASSIGTGGYYEQYFGPGTRLTVT.

The CDR3 sequence: CASSPRVSNQPQHF. The CDR3 region has the DNA TGTGCCAGCTCGCCGAGGGTTAGCAATCAGCCCCAGCATTTT. The V call is TRBV12-3 or TRBV12-4, the J call TRBJ1-5; D gene uncertain. With 8 bases removed from V and 0 bases from J, the gap between germline ends came to 11 bases. This CDR3 contains 14 residues.

The rearrangement joins TRBV20-1 to TRBJ1-1, with D unclear. Germline CDR1 is DFQATT and CDR2 is SNEGSKA (reference sequence). Trimming took 3 bases from V and 0 from J, leaving 11 bases between them. This CDR3 contains 14 residues. CDR3 in amino acids: CSASLAGLNTEAFF. The CDR3 bases are TGCAGTGCTAGTCTTGCGGGGTTGAACACTGAAGCTTTCTTT.

This clonotype occurred many times. The V call is TRBV7-2, the J call TRBJ2-3, with 7 bases that match TRBD2. This CDR3 region has 15 residues. With 4 bases clipped from V and 3 bases from J, the junction kept 7 bases outside the gene matches. Germline CDR1 and CDR2: SGHTA and FQGNSA. CDR3 bases: TGTGCCAGCAGCTATTCCGGGACTACTACAGATACGCAGTATTTT. Its translation is CASSYSGTTTDTQYF.

This chain connects TRBV28 to TRBJ2-5, with TRBD2 matching 9 bases. CDR3 length: 13 residues. Germline-derived CDR1 and CDR2 are MDHEN and SYDVKM. V shed 7 bases, J shed 3 bases, and the junction held 3 bases outside the gene matches. CDR3 in DNA: TGTGCCAGCAACTTAGCGGGAGAAGAGACCCAGTACTTC. The encoded protein is CASNLAGEETQYF.

The chain is built from TRBV10-3 and TRBJ1-1, with a weak D call TRBD1 (5 bases). Between the trimmed V and J ends, which lost 3 bases and 11 bases, there was a span of 10 bases. CDR3 length: 11 residues. Germline CDR1 ENHRY, CDR2 SYGVKD. The CDR3 sequence: CAISERWGAFF. CDR3 nucleotides: TGTGCCATCAGTGAACGCTGGGGGGCTTTCTTT.

For the CDR3, the DNA is TGTGCCAGCAGTCCAGATCCGGGACACTTCTCCTACGAGCAGTACTTC. The encoded protein is CASSPDPGHFSYEQYF. V is TRBV27 and J is TRBJ2-7, with D perhaps TRBD1 (6 bases). CDR3 length: 16 residues. Trimming shortened V by 5 bases and J by 0 bases, and 17 bases separated the two germline ends. Germline V gene sequence: CDR1 MNHEY, CDR2 SMNVEV (reference sequence).